This T cell receptor (beta chain) was sequenced for a study of blood T cell repertoires in COVID-19 (dated by TCRdb to about 2020). Regarding the research as a whole: Collaborator samples came from the United States, Italy and Spain and covered acute and convalescent phases of COVID-19. The material from the prospective study consisted of cDNA or gDNA derived from T cells, B-cell-depleted T cells, or PBMCs. Deeply sampled blood TCRbeta repertoires from subjects exposed to, actively infected with, or recovered from COVID-19 were included in the dataset. The repertoires were released in a freely available public database meant as a resource for research on the immune response to SARS-CoV-2. Samples came from the ongoing ImmuneRACE study (first 160 participants) plus 1,254 subjects from 6 global collaborators. A de-identified subject ID, COVID-19 status, age in years and sex were almost always included in the sample metadata. Where available, HLA class I and class II types were taken from metadata supplied by the sample provider and were not determined by assay-based typing.

Summary of the overall study and its limitations: Clinical and demographic metadata were provided uncurated, with the amount varying by source and participant.

The immunoSEQ Assay, a bias-controlled multiplex PCR, was used to amplify TCRbeta CDR3 regions from genomic DNA. Per the original workflow: The number of nucleated cells in each sample was estimated from the amplification of reference gene primers within the assay. Sequence reads were collapsed and filtered to measure the absolute abundance of every unique TCRbeta CDR3 rearrangement. For each sample, productive Simpson clonality was calculated as the square root of Simpson's diversity index over productive rearrangements. TCRdb took over this immuneACCESS table, retaining in-frame rearrangements with V and J assigned. Such tables are incomplete; in checked studies, under half of the missing clones stem from an unresolved V gene, and the remainder is unexplained. D and trimming were read from the DNA, whereas the V and J calls and clone size are those reported in that table. The sample profile shows about 94,000 clones; 80% to 85% of them were found once. The ten largest clonotypes hold 6.3% of the sample.

Each collaborating institution followed its own protocols to collect whole blood in K2EDTA tubes. Collaborator samples were shipped for TCRbeta analysis as frozen whole blood, isolated PBMCs, or DNA extracted from either sample type. A note on this clone: It has no known antigen specificity. The sample holds no much larger clone one base away, and base qualities are not on file.

V is pruned by 0 bases and J by 5 bases, leaving 1 base of the junction without a gene match. The germline V gene encodes CDR1 LGHNA and CDR2 YSLEER. The CDR3 covers 14 residues, taking in both the cysteine and the phenylalanine. Only CDR3 DNA remains: 42 bases, in frame from the first base. This receptor was identified in a man aged 55 to 70 with acute or convalescent COVID-19. This chain joins TRBV4-3 to TRBJ2-3; TRBD2 lines up with 8 middle nucleotides. Sequenced: peripheral blood. The DNA sequence is given as TGCGCCAGCAGCCAAGACGGGGGGGAAGATACGCAGTATTTT. It translates to CASSQDGGEDTQYF.